Described below is a single T cell receptor beta chain sequence and its context. The data derive from a study of blood T cell repertoires in COVID-19. Profiling relied on immunoSEQ multiplex PCR, and the TCRdb table lists in-frame clones only, not all of them. This table holds about 64,000 clones, just over 85% found once. This CDR3 is 16 amino acids long. Germline CDR1 and CDR2: MDHEN and SYDVKM. With V trimmed by 2 bases and J by 6 bases, 9 bases remained unmatched. This sequence joins TRBV28 and TRBJ2-1; 8 bases are a match to TRBD2. The sequencing sample was made of peripheral blood. This receptor was identified in a man in his forties or fifties with active COVID-19. The CDR3, as DNA: TGTGCCAGCAGTTTACAGGGACTAGGATTACTCAATGAGCAGTTCTTC. Its protein is CASSLQGLGLLNEQFF.